This is a list of T cell receptor beta chains from one sample in a study of T cell responses to AZD1222 COVID-19 vaccine. TCRdb's copy holds only in-frame clones and misses some; the assay was immunoSEQ multiplex PCR. Among 50,000 to 70,000 clones listed, approximately 89% were seen once. Material: peripheral blood, obtained on day 0 of MenACWY control vaccination. The receptors here all came from an adult in good health. Both conserved end residues are part of each CDR3. A D gene is named only where the DNA matches it firmly. Size is omitted from some rows. Given values are once, few, many or a class for expanded clones.

J,D,size,V,DNA,CDR3
TRBJ2-2,TRBD1,.,TRBV19,TGTGCCAGTAGTATATCCAGGGGGCGATCCGGGGAGCTGTTTTTT,CASSISRGRSGELFF
TRBJ2-2,TRBD1,few,TRBV7-8,TGTGCCAGCAGCAACAGGGGAACGAACACCGGGGAGCTGTTTTTT,CASSNRGTNTGELFF
TRBJ2-7,TRBD2,.,TRBV7-2,TGTGCCAGCAGCCTAAAGCGGGAGGGCTCCTACGAGCAGTACTTC,CASSLKREGSYEQYF
TRBJ2-7,.,.,TRBV13,TGTGCCAGCAGCTTAGGCCGGGGTTCCTACGAGCAGTACTTC,CASSLGRGSYEQYF
TRBJ2-1,TRBD2,.,TRBV4-1,TGCGCCAGCAGCCCCCCCAGCGGGAACGCCTACAATGAGCAGTTCTTC,CASSPPSGNAYNEQFF
TRBJ1-1,.,.,TRBV2,TGTGCCAGCAACAAAAGGGGCAGGGAAAACACTGAAGCTTTCTTT,CASNKRGRENTEAFF
TRBJ1-2,.,once,TRBV4-1,TGCGCCAGCAGCCAAGAGCGGGGAAGGGGCTACACCTTC,CASSQERGRGYTF
TRBJ2-2,TRBD1,.,TRBV6-5,TGTGCCAGCAGCCCGGGACAGGGGTCCGGGGAGCTGTTTTTT,CASSPGQGSGELFF
TRBJ1-2,.,.,TRBV4-3,TGCGCCAGCAGCCAAGTAAGGTGGGGAGTTCTTGGCTACACCTTC,CASSQVRWGVLGYTF
TRBJ1-1,.,.,TRBV6-5,TGTGCCAGCAGTTACTCTACAGCCCCGAGTTTCTTT,CASSYSTAPSFF
TRBJ1-2,TRBD1,.,TRBV28,TGTGCCAGCAGTTGGAGTCATCCGGGACAGGGGCAAGTTGGCTACACCTTC,CASSWSHPGQGQVGYTF
TRBJ2-7,.,.,TRBV5-4,TGTGCCAGCAGCCCAGCGCCCGCAGGGAACTACGAGCAGTACTTC,CASSPAPAGNYEQYF
TRBJ2-3,TRBD1,.,TRBV10-2,TGCGCCAGCAGTGAGTTTCCTGAAGGACAGGGAACAGATACGCAGTATTTT,CASSEFPEGQGTDTQYF
TRBJ2-7,.,few,TRBV7-9,TGTGCCAGCAGCCCCTTTGGGGAGACCTACGAGCAGTACTTC,CASSPFGETYEQYF
TRBJ2-4,.,.,TRBV21-1,TGTGCCAGCAGCAAAGAGGAGCAGGGGGAGTTAGCCAAAAACATTCAGTACTTC,CASSKEEQGELAKNIQYF
TRBJ2-7,.,.,TRBV5-1,TGCGCCAGCAGCTTGGGGGCAGGGCCAGGGGAGCAGTACTTC,CASSLGAGPGEQYF
TRBJ1-2,.,.,TRBV15,TGTGCCACCAGCAAAGGGTCGAAGGCGAACTATGGCTACACCTTC,CATSKGSKANYGYTF
TRBJ1-2,TRBD1,.,TRBV7-6,TGTGCCAGCAGCCCGGACAGGGGGCCCTATGGCTACACCTTC,CASSPDRGPYGYTF
TRBJ2-3,TRBD1,.,TRBV10-1,TGCGCCACCCAGAAGGACAGGTACACAGATACGCAGTATTTT,CATQKDRYTDTQYF
TRBJ1-5,.,few,TRBV19,TGTGCCAGTAGTATAGTAGGTATCTGGGAGCCCCAGCATTTT,CASSIVGIWEPQHF
TRBJ1-1,.,once,TRBV7-9,TGTGCCAGCAGCTTAGTTGCAGGGCTGAACACTGAAGCTTTCTTT,CASSLVAGLNTEAFF
TRBJ2-2,.,.,TRBV6-1,TGTGCCAGCAGTGAAGGGGGATTCAAGGCCGGGGAGCTGTTTTTT,CASSEGGFKAGELFF
TRBJ1-5,.,once,TRBV28,TGTGCCAGCAGCCGGACTGCCAATCAGCCCCAGCATTTT,CASSRTANQPQHF
TRBJ2-5,.,.,TRBV28,TGTGCCAGCAGTTTCCCGGCGAGGGGGAGGGAGACCCAGTACTTC,CASSFPARGRETQYF
TRBJ1-4,.,.,TRBV12-3/TRBV12-4,TGTGCCAGCAGTCTCACTTCCGGGACAAACCTCGAATTT,CASSLTSGTNLEF
TRBJ2-3,.,.,TRBV18,TGTGCCAGCTCACGACCCACAGGGAGGGATACGCAGTATTTT,CASSRPTGRDTQYF
TRBJ2-3,TRBD2,.,TRBV4-1,TGCGCCAGCAGCCATGAGACCTCGACTAGCGGGAGAGACGCCAGCACAGATACGCAGTATTTT,CASSHETSTSGRDASTDTQYF
TRBJ2-5,.,.,TRBV7-9,TGTGCCAGCAGCCCCAAGGGGGGACCACAAGAGACCCAGTACTTC,CASSPKGGPQETQYF
TRBJ2-1,TRBD1,.,TRBV11-2,TGTGCCAGCAGCTTACGACAGGGGGAAAGGGTTGACAATGAGCAGTTCTTC,CASSLRQGERVDNEQFF
TRBJ2-6,TRBD1,many,TRBV25-1,TGTGCCAGCAGTGGGACCGGGACAGGGGGCGGGGCCAACGTCCTGACTTTC,CASSGTGTGGGANVLTF
TRBJ1-3,.,.,TRBV18,TGTGCCAGCTCACCAGGTGGCGGAAACACCATATATTTT,CASSPGGGNTIYF
TRBJ2-5,TRBD1,.,TRBV28,TGTGCCAGCAGTGTGGGGACAGGGGAGTATCGGACCCAGTACTTC,CASSVGTGEYRTQYF
TRBJ1-5,.,once,TRBV4-3,TGCGCCAGCAGCCAAGGTTCCGGTCAGCCCCAGCATTTT,CASSQGSGQPQHF
TRBJ2-7,.,.,TRBV6-5,TGTGCCAGCAGTTACTCGGCCAGGGGAGGCTACGAGCAGTACTTC,CASSYSARGGYEQYF
TRBJ1-4,.,.,TRBV11-2,TGTGCCAGCAGCTTAGTCCGGGGAACTAATGAAAAACTGTTTTTT,CASSLVRGTNEKLFF
TRBJ2-5,.,.,TRBV7-9,TGTGCCAGCAGCTTAGCCCAGCGGACCCAGTACTTC,CASSLAQRTQYF
TRBJ2-3,.,.,TRBV7-9,TGTGCCAGCAGCTTAAGTGGAGATACGCAGTATTTT,CASSLSGDTQYF
TRBJ2-3,.,.,TRBV29-1,TGCAGCGTTGGCCGGTCGGGCCGGGGGACAGATACGCAGTATTTT,CSVGRSGRGTDTQYF
TRBJ2-5,TRBD2,once,TRBV7-7,TGTGCTAGCAGCAAAGGACAAGAGGGACTAGCGGGAGTTGGGGAGACCCAGTACTTC,CASSKGQEGLAGVGETQYF
TRBJ1-2,TRBD1,.,TRBV5-1,TGCGCCAGCAGCTTGGCCGGGACAGCGGACCCTGGGGGGAATGGCTACACCTTC,CASSLAGTADPGGNGYTF
TRBJ1-1,.,.,TRBV6-5,TGTGCCAGCACCCTTGACAGCTACGCTGAAGCTTTCTTT,CASTLDSYAEAFF
TRBJ1-2,.,few,TRBV2,TGTGCCAGCAGTGAAACCGACAGAGCCAACTATGGCTACACCTTC,CASSETDRANYGYTF
TRBJ1-2,.,.,TRBV7-2,TGTGCCAGCAGCCTCTCGAACTATGGCTACACCTTC,CASSLSNYGYTF
TRBJ1-6,TRBD1,.,TRBV19,TGTGCCAGTAGTACGCAGGGGGCAGCGTCCTATAATTCACCCCTCCACTTT,CASSTQGAASYNSPLHF
TRBJ2-3,TRBD2,.,TRBV4-3,TGCGCCAGCAGCCAAAGCCCTCCCCTAGCGGGAGCAAAAGATACGCAGTATTTT,CASSQSPPLAGAKDTQYF
TRBJ2-7,TRBD2,.,TRBV6-5,TGTGCCAGCAGGCGGGAGTCTTCCTCGGGCGAGCAGTACTTC,CASRRESSSGEQYF
TRBJ2-1,TRBD2,.,TRBV29-1,TGCAGCGTTGAACTATCCCGGGGGGGAGTCCTTAGGTATGAGCAGTTCTTC,CSVELSRGGVLRYEQFF